Following are 31 T cell receptor beta chains from one sample sequenced in a study of metastatic and nonmetastatic thyroid tumors. Each patient came to thyroid surgery without any prior treatment (of any kind). TCRdb reanalyzed the PCR reads via MiXCR. The profile covers 11,000 to 15,000 clones, with approximately 29% appearing a single time and about 21% taken by the ten largest. The sequenced sample consisted of tumor tissue. The receptors derive from a female donor with papillary thyroid cancer or a benign thyroid nodule (not recorded which). Some clones in this sample may be carry-over from other donors' samples.

This clone is labeled medium-sized. This chain links TRBV7-2 with TRBJ2-7; 7 bases line up with TRBD2. J was trimmed by 5 bases and V by 0 bases; bases with no gene match: 10. CDR3 length: 16 residues. Germline CDR1 reads SGHTA; CDR2 reads FQGNSA. The CDR3 sequence is CASSLATFREGDEQYF. CDR3 coding DNA: TGTGCCAGCAGCTTAGCGACCTTTAGGGAGGGCGACGAGCAGTACTTC.

This clone has just a few counts. The V gene is TRBV2, the J gene TRBJ2-7; D is possibly TRBD2 (6 bases). The CDR3 sequence is 13 residues long. The ends were cut back, 4 bases at V and 2 bases at J, with 9 bases in the middle. Germline CDR1 and CDR2: SNHLY and FYNNEI. The CDR3 DNA follows: TGTGCCAGCAGTGGGCGGAGGGCCTACGAGCAGTACTTC. Protein: CASSGRRAYEQYF.

This clone appeared many times. Likely a read error: the CDR3 ends without its conserved phenylalanine or tryptophan. Because the CDR3's place on the DNA is in doubt, the DNA is left out and the CDR3 is given as listed by TCRdb. V is TRBV7-7 and J is TRBJ2-1; TRBD2, the table's D call, lacks a check against the DNA. Germline values: CDR1 SSHAT, CDR2 FNYEAQ (reference sequence). With termini counted, the CDR3 has 10 amino acids. This chain's CDR3 is CASSLILRAI.

The chain is built from TRBV5-1 and TRBJ1-1, with D perhaps TRBD1 (6 bases). V lost 4 bases and J lost 7, with 11 bases in between. CDR1 is SGHRS, CDR2 YFSETQ, per germline. The length of the CDR3 is 12 residues. The CDR3, as DNA: TGCGCCAGCAGCCCCGAGACAGGTGAAGCTTTCTTT. Its translation: CASSPETGEAFF.

The V call is TRBV6-1, the J call TRBJ1-4, with D maybe TRBD1 (5 bases). Germline lookup yields CDR1 MNHNS and CDR2 SASEGT. The CDR3 is made up of 14 amino acids. V was pared by 6 bases and J by 2 bases, with 10 bases between. In nucleotides, the CDR3 is TGTGCCAGCAGACTACAGGCGACTAATGAAAAACTGTTTTTT. Amino acid sequence: CASRLQATNEKLFF.

This clone was observed many times. This chain links TRBV20-1 with TRBJ1-1, with D perhaps TRBD1 (6 bases). This CDR3 has 16 residues. The germline V and J ends were trimmed by 3 bases and 1 base, with 18 bases remaining between them. Germline CDR1 and CDR2: DFQATT and SNEGSKA (reference sequence). The CDR3 bases are TGCAGTGCTAGGTCGACAGGACGAACTAAGAACACTGAAGCTTTCTTT. Translated, it gives CSARSTGRTKNTEAFF.

The chain recombines TRBV20-1 with TRBJ2-1; possible D gene TRBD1, 5 bases. CDR3 length: 13 amino acids. Trimming left V 5 bases short and J 7 bases short, with 15 bases between. The germline gives CDR1 DFQATT, CDR2 SNEGSKA (reference sequence). The CDR3 loop reads CSALSPGMNEQFF. The CDR3 DNA sequence: TGCAGTGCTCTGTCCCCAGGGATGAATGAGCAGTTCTTC.

By share, this clone counts as medium-sized (0.01 to 0.1%). CDR3 protein: CSARQDYEQYF. The CDR3 DNA reads as TGCAGTGCTCGACAGGATTACGAGCAGTACTTC. The V and J genes are TRBV20-1 and TRBJ2-7, with TRBD1 as a possible D gene (6 bases). Trimming shortened V by 5 bases and J by 4 bases, and 9 bases separated the two germline ends. CDR1 is DFQATT and CDR2 is SNEGSKA in the germline V gene (reference sequence). This CDR3 region has 11 residues.

The chain couples TRBV5-1 to TRBJ2-1, with TRBD1 as a possible D gene (5 bases). V lost 3 bases and J 7 bases, leaving 14 bases between the germline ends. CDR1 is SGHRS and CDR2 is YFSETQ in the germline V gene. There are 14 residues in the CDR3. The CDR3 region is CASSYGQGRNEQFF. CDR3 nucleotides: TGCGCCAGCAGCTACGGACAAGGGCGGAATGAGCAGTTCTTC.

The CDR3 spells CASRGISGRAGEQYF. CDR3 sequence (DNA): TGTGCCAGCAGGGGGATCAGCGGGAGGGCGGGCGAGCAGTACTTC. The rearrangement uses TRBV27 and TRBJ2-7; 10 bases align to TRBD2. The CDR3 contains 15 residues. V dropped 6 bases and J dropped 6; count of bases not matched to a gene: 11. The germline V gene encodes CDR1 MNHEY and CDR2 SMNVEV (reference sequence).

This clone has at least ten counts. The chain links TRBV7-6 to TRBJ2-5; unclear D gene. CDR1 is SGHVS, CDR2 FNYEAQ, per germline. V was cut by 1 base and J by 5 bases, with 8 bases left in between. There are 13 residues in the CDR3. DNA for the CDR3: TGTGCCAGCAGCTTAGTTGCGAGGGAGACCCAGTACTTC. Its protein is CASSLVARETQYF.

The chain carries TRBV30 and TRBJ2-7, with D possibly being TRBD1 (6 bases). The germline gives CDR1 GTSNPN, CDR2 SVGIG (reference sequence). The V end was cut by 5 bases, the J end by 3 bases, with 11 bases between. The CDR3 covers 12 residues. The CDR3 DNA reads TGTGCCTGGGACCAGGGGAACTACGAGCAGTACTTC. Translated, it gives CAWDQGNYEQYF.

This clone was seen repeatedly, ten times or more. This sequence joins TRBV7-9 and TRBJ2-7; no clear D. CDR1 is SEHNR, CDR2 FQNEAQ, per germline (reference sequence). The CDR3 is made up of 13 amino acids. V was trimmed by 2 bases and J by 7 bases, leaving 12 bases between them. CDR3 nucleotide sequence: TGTGCCAGCAGCTTATCGGATTCGGGTGAGCAGTACTTC. Its translation: CASSLSDSGEQYF.

This chain uses TRBV11-2 with TRBJ2-7; 8 bases are shared with TRBD1. V was pared by 5 bases and J by 3 bases, with 3 bases of the junction left unmatched. The germline V gene has CDR1 SGHAT and CDR2 FQNNGV. There are 13 residues in the CDR3. CDR3 in DNA: TGTGCCAGCAGCCAAACAGGGGGCTACGAGCAGTACTTC. This encodes CASSQTGGYEQYF.

This rearrangement joins TRBV6-1 to TRBJ1-1; D ambiguous. V was trimmed by 4 bases and J by 2 bases, leaving 8 bases between them. CDR3 length: 13 amino acids. In germline, CDR1 is MNHNS, CDR2 SASEGT. This CDR3 is CASSVSSNTEAFF. DNA for the CDR3: TGTGCCAGCAGTGTCTCAAGCAACACTGAAGCTTTCTTT.

This chain connects TRBV7-2 to TRBJ2-7; 7 bases align to TRBD1. Germline values: CDR1 SGHTA, CDR2 FQGNSA. V gave up 6 bases and J gave up 7 bases; unmatched junction bases: 6. The CDR3 is made up of 12 amino acids. The CDR3 spells CASSRQGWEQYF. The CDR3 nucleotides are TGTGCCAGCAGTAGACAGGGTTGGGAGCAGTACTTC.

This clone is classed as medium-sized (0.01 to 0.1%). This rearrangement joins TRBV7-8 to TRBJ1-1; D is possibly TRBD1 (6 bases). CDR3 length: 13 residues. In germline, CDR1 is SGHVS, CDR2 FQNEAQ. V lost 8 bases to trimming and J lost 3 bases, with 13 bases between them. CDR3 in DNA: TGTGCCAGCGCCCAGGGGTTAGACACTGAAGCTTTCTTT. Translation: CASAQGLDTEAFF. Combining the CDR3 with reference TRBV7-8 and TRBJ1-1 gives the whole variable domain GAGVSQSPRYKVAKRGQDVALRCDPISGHVSLFWYQQALGQGPEFLTYFQNEAQLDKSGLPSDRFFAERPEGSVSTLKIQRTQQEDSAVYLCASAQGLDTEAFFGQGTRLTVV.

The V and J genes are TRBV6-1 and TRBJ1-5; D is perhaps TRBD1 (5 bases). The CDR3 runs 12 residues. Per germline, CDR1 MNHNS and CDR2 SASEGT. V dropped 6 bases and J dropped 6 bases, with 9 bases sitting between them. The CDR3 loop reads CASRGQRQPQHF. Here the CDR3 DNA reads TGTGCCAGCAGGGGGCAACGTCAGCCCCAGCATTTT.

This clone showed up many times. The chain recombines TRBV7-8 with TRBJ2-5; 10 bases are shared with TRBD2. The CDR3 sequence is 16 residues long. With 1 base clipped from V and 6 bases from J, the junction kept 8 bases outside the gene matches. Germline lookup yields CDR1 SGHVS and CDR2 FQNEAQ. CDR3 nucleotides: TGTGCCAGCAGCTTAGTGGGGGGGACTAGCGTTCAGACCCAGTACTTC. Protein: CASSLVGGTSVQTQYF.

The chain uses TRBV6-1 and TRBJ2-5, with 8 bases lining up with TRBD2. Trimming at V came to 10 bases and at J to 5 bases, leaving 9 bases not matched to a gene. This CDR3 is built from 13 residues. CDR1 is MNHNS and CDR2 is SASEGT in the germline V gene. This CDR3 is CATYLAGYETQYF. The DNA of the CDR3 is TGTGCCACCTACTTAGCGGGGTACGAGACCCAGTACTTC.

This clone showed up just a few times. The chain uses TRBV6-5 and TRBJ2-7; 12 bases are a match to TRBD1. This CDR3 is built from 17 residues. Germline CDR1 MNHEY, CDR2 SVGAGI. Losses at the gene ends were 1 base for V and 7 bases for J; bases not matched to a gene: 11. The CDR3 here is CASSYYPPGQGAGEQYF. For the CDR3, the DNA is TGTGCCAGCAGTTACTACCCACCGGGACAGGGGGCCGGGGAGCAGTACTTC.

This clone is medium-sized. The chain employs TRBV20-1 and TRBJ2-1, with D possibly being TRBD1 (6 bases). The V end was cut by 6 bases, the J end by 5 bases, with 14 bases between. The CDR3 spans 13 residues. Germline loops: CDR1 DFQATT, CDR2 SNEGSKA (reference sequence). The CDR3 sequence is CSAPGTTHNEQFF. The DNA of the CDR3 is TGCAGTGCCCCGGGGACAACCCACAATGAGCAGTTCTTC.

In this sample, this clone turned up once. The V gene is TRBV5-1, the J gene TRBJ1-3; weak D call: TRBD1 (5 bases). This CDR3 contains 17 residues. In germline, CDR1 is SGHRS, CDR2 YFSETQ. V was pared by 0 bases and J by 1 base, with 14 bases between. The CDR3 here is CASSLGFTGSSGNTIYF. The DNA for the CDR3 is TGCGCCAGCAGCTTGGGTTTTACAGGTTCTTCTGGAAACACCATATATTTT.

This clone was picked up one time. This chain uses TRBV11-2 with TRBJ2-6; 9 bases are shared with TRBD1. Germline CDR1 is SGHAT and CDR2 is FQNNGV. Trimming at V came to 6 bases and at J to 0 bases, leaving 0 bases not matched to a gene. The CDR3 spans 15 residues. CDR3 sequence: CASRTGGSGANVLTF. CDR3 DNA sequence: TGTGCCAGCAGGACAGGGGGCTCTGGGGCCAACGTCCTGACTTTC. The complete variable domain, with remaining parts taken from reference TRBV11-2 and TRBJ2-6, reads EAGVAQSPRYKIIEKRQSVAFWCNPISGHATLYWYQQILGQGPKLLIQFQNNGVVDDSQLPKDRFSAERLKGVDSTLKIQPAKLEDSAVYLCASRTGGSGANVLTFGAGSRLTVL.

The table lists this clone with many counts. The rearrangement links TRBV6-5 to TRBJ2-2; 13 bases align to TRBD2. The CDR3 consists of 17 residues. V lost 2 bases and J lost 4; bases outside the gene matches: 4. Germline-derived CDR1 and CDR2 are MNHEY and SVGAGI. In nucleotides, the CDR3 is TGTGCCAGCAGTTACACTAGCGGGAGGGCGGGCACCGGGGAGCTGTTTTTT. Amino acid sequence: CASSYTSGRAGTGELFF.

This clone occurred a few times. The chain links TRBV6-4 to TRBJ2-5, with D perhaps matching TRBD1 or TRBD2 (6 bases each). Germline assignment: CDR1 MRHNA and CDR2 SNTAGT. The CDR3 has 16 residues. Trimming left V 5 bases short and J 5 bases short, with 21 bases between. The CDR3 spells CASSYVGGLDFETQYF. The CDR3 bases are TGTGCCAGCAGTTACGTTGGGGGGCTGGATTTTGAGACCCAGTACTTC.

This clone was observed at least ten times. The CDR3 DNA is TGTGCCAGCAGTGTCGGGGACAGGGTTTACAATGAGCAGTTCTTC. Amino acid sequence: CASSVGDRVYNEQFF. This chain joins TRBV2 and TRBJ2-1, with 9 bases matching TRBD1. The CDR3 has 15 residues. V dropped 4 bases and J dropped 4; count of bases not matched to a gene: 5. Germline V CDR1 and CDR2: SNHLY, FYNNEI.

V gene TRBV12-3 or TRBV12-4 combines with J gene TRBJ2-7, with TRBD1 identical over 12 bases. The CDR3 contains 14 residues. V dropped 6 bases and J dropped 2; count of bases not matched to a gene: 2. The CDR3 is CASSGTGGPYEQYF. DNA for the CDR3: TGTGCCAGCAGCGGGACAGGGGGCCCCTACGAGCAGTACTTC.

This clone appeared a few times. The chain employs TRBV12-3 or TRBV12-4 and TRBJ2-3; TRBD2 aligns across 8 bases. The CDR3 contains 15 residues. V lost 5 bases, J lost 0 bases, and 4 bases stayed unmatched. The CDR3 loop reads CASSPSSGSTDTQYF. The DNA of the CDR3 is TGTGCCAGCAGTCCCTCTAGCGGGAGCACAGATACGCAGTATTTT.

This clone came up many times. CDR3 sequence: CASSQEQGNSYGYTF. The CDR3 region has the DNA TGCGCCAGCAGCCAAGAACAGGGGAACAGCTATGGCTACACCTTC. The rearrangement joins TRBV4-3 to TRBJ1-2, with 7 bases aligning to TRBD1. Per germline, CDR1 LGHNA and CDR2 YSLEER. Unmatched junction bases numbered 5, after V lost 0 bases and J lost 4 bases. The CDR3 spans 15 residues.

The CDR3 DNA reads TGTGCCAGCAGTCACACTGTCTCTGGGGCCAACGTCCTGACTTTC. Translated: CASSHTVSGANVLTF. J is TRBJ2-6 and V is TRBV6-1; unclear D gene. Trimming left V 5 bases short and J 0 bases short, with 8 bases between. Germline V lookup: CDR1 MNHNS, CDR2 SASEGT. The CDR3 runs to 15 residues.